The clone carrying this T cell receptor (beta chain) was counted ten times or more. Its target is unknown. From the 5' RACE reads, TCRdb called clonotypes with MiXCR, one entry per CDR3 protein. The sample has roughly 40,000 distinct CDR3 sequences, about 20% seen once; the top ten hold around 2.8%. Whole-study results and caveats: Larger-cohort validation covered only one TCR beta V-J rearrangement.

The CDR3 length is 15 residues. The germline V gene encodes CDR1 SGHRS and CDR2 YFSETQ. The junction had 5 bases not matched to a gene; V was cut back by 0 bases and J by 4 bases. CD25-based Treg depletion was applied to purified naive CD4+ T cells. V usage is TRBV5-1 and J usage is TRBJ2-5; 8 bases match TRBD1. Material for sequencing was naive CD4+ T cells sorted from a lymph node. As to subset: naive CD4+ T cells, CD4+CD45RA+CD25-. This TCR was recovered from a female donor with breast cancer. CDR3 protein: CASSLGQGSLETQYF. CDR3 coding DNA: TGCGCCAGCAGCTTGGGACAGGGGTCTCTAGAGACCCAGTACTTC.